This is a list of T cell receptor beta chains from one sample in a study of graft-versus-host responses after intestinal transplantation. Produced via immunoSEQ multiplex PCR; TCRdb's table is partial and in-frame only. The sample records 98,000 or so clones, around 86% being singletons. Here the sequenced sample was PBMCs, taken 255 days after intestinal transplant. All receptors come from a human patient who received an intestinal transplant, so some T cells may come from the graft donor. The CDR3 runs from the conserved cysteine through the conserved F or W. D genes are given only for firm matches. The listing skips clone size in some rows; elsewhere it reads once, few, many or a size class.

size	V	D	J	DNA	CDR3
-	TRBV6-5	TRBD2	TRBJ2-7	TGTGCCAGCAGGGCTATAGCGGGAGGGCCCGAAGAGCAGTACTTC	CASRAIAGGPEEQYF
-	TRBV2	TRBD1	TRBJ2-5	TGTGCCAGCAGTGAGGGACAGGGGGCCCAAGAGACCCAGTACTTC	CASSEGQGAQETQYF
-	TRBV19	-	TRBJ2-7	TGTGCCAGTAGTATGTGGGGCTCCTACGAGCAGTACTTC	CASSMWGSYEQYF
-	TRBV6-5	-	TRBJ1-2	TGTGCCAGCAGTTCGGACGCAGCGGACTATGGCTACACCTTC	CASSSDAADYGYTF
once	TRBV5-1	-	TRBJ2-1	TGCGCCAGCAGCTTAGGCGTCGTGGGCTCGGGCTACAATGAGCAGTTCTTC	CASSLGVVGSGYNEQFF
-	TRBV28	TRBD1	TRBJ1-3	TGTGCCAGCAGTGCCTGGACAGGGGGGGGTTCCTCTGGAAACACCATATATTTT	CASSAWTGGGSSGNTIYF
-	TRBV27	-	TRBJ2-3	TGTGCCAGCAGATTCCAGGAGGCAGATACGCAGTATTTT	CASRFQEADTQYF
-	TRBV2	-	TRBJ1-1	TGTGCCAGCAGTGAGGCGGACACTGAAGCTTTCTTT	CASSEADTEAFF
-	TRBV27	-	TRBJ2-7	TGTGCCAGCAGTTTATTGCCGGGCTACGAGCAGTACTTC	CASSLLPGYEQYF
-	TRBV4-1	-	TRBJ1-1	TGCGCCACAAGGGAGGACACTGAAGCTTTCTTT	CATREDTEAFF
-	TRBV29-1	-	TRBJ1-2	TGCAGCGTTGAGGTCGCCACTAACTATGGCTACACCTTC	CSVEVATNYGYTF
-	TRBV29-1	-	TRBJ1-5	TGCAGCGTTGAGTTCCCAGGGGAGGGTCAGCCCCAGCATTTT	CSVEFPGEGQPQHF
-	TRBV5-1	-	TRBJ2-2	TGCGCCAGCAGCTTGGGTACGGGGAGTCCTGGGACCGGGGAGCTGTTTTTT	CASSLGTGSPGTGELFF
-	TRBV5-4	TRBD1	TRBJ1-1	TGTGCCAGCAGCTTACGGACAGGAGGGAACACTGAAGCTTTCTTT	CASSLRTGGNTEAFF
-	TRBV4-1	-	TRBJ2-7	TGCGCCAGCAGCCAACAGGGACCATCCTACGAGCAGTACTTC	CASSQQGPSYEQYF
-	TRBV25-1	-	TRBJ2-6	TGTGCCAGCAGAGGGGGTCGAACTGGGGCCAACGTCCTGACTTTC	CASRGGRTGANVLTF